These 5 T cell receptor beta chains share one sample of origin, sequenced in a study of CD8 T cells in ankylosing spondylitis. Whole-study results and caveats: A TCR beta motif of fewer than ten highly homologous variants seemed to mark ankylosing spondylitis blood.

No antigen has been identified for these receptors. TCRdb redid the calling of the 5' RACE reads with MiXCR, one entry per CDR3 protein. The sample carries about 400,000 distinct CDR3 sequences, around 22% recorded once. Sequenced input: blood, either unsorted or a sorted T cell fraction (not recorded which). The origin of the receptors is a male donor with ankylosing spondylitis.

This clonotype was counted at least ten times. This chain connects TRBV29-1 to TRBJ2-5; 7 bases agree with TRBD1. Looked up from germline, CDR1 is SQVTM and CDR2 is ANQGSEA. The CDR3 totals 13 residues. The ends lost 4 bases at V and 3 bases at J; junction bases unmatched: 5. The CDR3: CSVVRQGEETQYF. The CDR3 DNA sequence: TGCAGCGTTGTGAGGCAGGGGGAAGAGACCCAGTACTTC.

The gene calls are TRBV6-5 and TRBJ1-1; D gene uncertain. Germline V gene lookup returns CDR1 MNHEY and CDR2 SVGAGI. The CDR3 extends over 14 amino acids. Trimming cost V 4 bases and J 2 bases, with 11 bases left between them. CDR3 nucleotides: TGTGCCAGCAGTTGGAGGGCCCCCAACACTGAAGCTTTCTTT. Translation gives CASSWRAPNTEAFF.

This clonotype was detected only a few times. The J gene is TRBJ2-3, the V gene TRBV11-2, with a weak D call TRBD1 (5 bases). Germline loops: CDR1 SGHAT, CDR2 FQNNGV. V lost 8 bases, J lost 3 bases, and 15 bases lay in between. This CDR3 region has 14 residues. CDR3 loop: CASVPGRATDTQYF. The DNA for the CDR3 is TGTGCCAGCGTCCCGGGCAGGGCGACAGATACGCAGTATTTT.

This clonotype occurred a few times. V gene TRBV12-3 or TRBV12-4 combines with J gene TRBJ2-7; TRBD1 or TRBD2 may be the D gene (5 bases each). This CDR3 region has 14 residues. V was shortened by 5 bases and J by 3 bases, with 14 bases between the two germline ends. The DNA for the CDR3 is TGTGCCAGCAGTCTGGGACCCAAATTCTACGAGCAGTACTTC. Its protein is CASSLGPKFYEQYF.

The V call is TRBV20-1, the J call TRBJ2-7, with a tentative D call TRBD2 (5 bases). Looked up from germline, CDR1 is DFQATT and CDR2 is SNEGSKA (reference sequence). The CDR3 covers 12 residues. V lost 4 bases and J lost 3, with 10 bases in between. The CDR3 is CSAIEGYYEQYF. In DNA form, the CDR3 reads TGCAGTGCTATCGAGGGTTACTACGAGCAGTACTTC.